The following is a T cell receptor (beta chain) sequence with its context. Sequenced by immunoSEQ multiplex PCR; TCRdb stores in-frame clones only, minus some. The table records around 300,000 clones, about 87% of them present only once. This sample is part of a study of blood T cell repertoires in COVID-19. In the study overall: Italy, Spain and the United States were the sources of the convalescent and acute COVID-19 samples.

Sequencing input: PBMCs or T cells enriched from blood (not recorded which). This sequence was found in a woman between 50 and 59 years old who had recovered from COVID-19.

This CDR3 reads CASSQTGGSNQPQHF. CDR3 coding DNA: TGTGCCAGCAGCCAGACAGGGGGAAGCAATCAGCCCCAGCATTTT. This chain joins TRBV7-6 and TRBJ1-5; TRBD1 agrees at 9 bases. The V segment lost 5 bases and the J segment 1 base; nucleotides outside the gene matches: 3. Germline CDR1 is SGHVS and CDR2 is FNYEAQ. This CDR3 is built from 15 residues.